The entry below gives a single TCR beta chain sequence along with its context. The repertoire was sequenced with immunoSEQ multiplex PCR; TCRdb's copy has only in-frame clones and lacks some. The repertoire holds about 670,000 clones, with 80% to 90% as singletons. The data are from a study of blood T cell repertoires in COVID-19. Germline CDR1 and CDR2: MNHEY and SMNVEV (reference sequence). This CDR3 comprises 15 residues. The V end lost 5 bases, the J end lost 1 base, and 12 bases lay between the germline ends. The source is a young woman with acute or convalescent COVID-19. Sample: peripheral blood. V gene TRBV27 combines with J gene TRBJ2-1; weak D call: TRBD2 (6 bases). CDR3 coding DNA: TGTGCCAGCAGTCCCCGGAGGGCTTCCTACAATGAGCAGTTCTTC. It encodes CASSPRRASYNEQFF.